These 30 T cell receptor beta chains were all obtained from the same sample, sequenced in a study of CD8 T cells in Susac syndrome. Random hexamers served to reverse transcribe roughly 0.5 to 1 ug RNA. TCRdb re-called the immunoSEQ multiplex PCR reads through MiXCR, storing one row per CDR3 protein. The data contain approximately 110,000 distinct CDR3 sequences, about 95% of them singletons. Sequencing was performed on CD4+ T cells from PBMCs. These receptors were obtained from a human donor in good health.

V and J are TRBV29-1 and TRBJ2-5; 7 bases align to TRBD2. Germline CDR1 and CDR2: SQVTM and ANQGSEA. This CDR3 has 13 residues. V gave up 3 bases and J gave up 5 bases; unmatched junction bases: 6. In nucleotides, the CDR3 is TGCAGCGTTGACGAGGGAGGGCCTGAGACCCAGTACTTC. Amino acids: CSVDEGGPETQYF.

This clonotype came up a few times. This chain links TRBV5-1 with TRBJ2-2; D might be TRBD1 (5 bases). This CDR3 comprises 15 residues. The germline gives CDR1 SGHRS, CDR2 YFSETQ. V was shortened by 2 bases and J by 3 bases, with 11 bases between the two germline ends. The CDR3 DNA reads TGCGCCAGCAGCTTACAGGTTTCGGACACCGGGGAGCTGTTTTTT. As protein: CASSLQVSDTGELFF.

The V call is TRBV4-1, the J call TRBJ2-3, with TRBD1 matching 9 bases. CDR1 MGHRA and CDR2 YSYEKL come from the germline V gene. J was trimmed by 6 bases and V by 4 bases; bases with no gene match: 5. This CDR3 has 14 residues. This CDR3 is CASSPGQGVDTQYF. The CDR3 coding sequence is TGCGCCAGCAGCCCGGGACAGGGTGTTGATACGCAGTATTTT.

The chain's CDR3 is CASSPGGSGGSTEAFF. Here the CDR3 DNA reads TGTGCCAGCTCACCAGGAGGATCAGGGGGGAGTACTGAAGCTTTCTTT. This sequence joins TRBV18 and TRBJ1-1, with 7 bases lining up with TRBD1. This CDR3 spans 16 amino acids. Germline trimming cut 2 bases from V and 5 bases from J; bases unmatched to any gene: 11. Germline values: CDR1 KGHSH, CDR2 LQKENI. Using reference TRBV18 and TRBJ1-1 for the parts outside the CDR3, the full variable domain is NAGVMQNPRHLVRRRGQEARLRCSPMKGHSHVYWYRQLPEEGLKFMVYLQKENIIDESGMPKERFSAEFPKEGPSILRIQQVVRGDSAAYFCASSPGGSGGSTEAFFGQGTRLTVV.

V gene TRBV7-2 combines with J gene TRBJ1-2; 9 bases fit TRBD1. Germline CDR1 and CDR2: SGHTA and FQGNSA. V lost 5 bases and J lost 4; bases outside the gene matches: 11. The CDR3 covers 16 residues. The CDR3 region is CASSLLGTGMSYGYTF. The CDR3 DNA sequence: TGTGCCAGCAGCCTCCTCGGGACAGGGATGTCCTATGGCTACACCTTC.

This chain links TRBV30 with TRBJ2-1; TRBD2 agrees at 10 bases. The CDR3 totals 18 residues. J was trimmed by 0 bases and V by 4 bases; bases with no gene match: 12. CDR1 and CDR2 (germline): GTSNPN, SVGIG (reference sequence). The CDR3 DNA is TGTGCCTGGATTAGCGCTAGCGGGGGACTAAGCTCCTACAATGAGCAGTTCTTC. It translates to CAWISASGGLSSYNEQFF.

This chain connects TRBV4-3 to TRBJ2-2, with D possibly matching TRBD1 (6 bases). The CDR3 consists of 17 residues. Germline V lookup: CDR1 LGHNA, CDR2 YSLEER. V was cut by 2 bases and J by 2 bases, with 15 bases left in between. The CDR3 loop reads CASSQKSRTANTGELFF. For the CDR3, the DNA is TGCGCCAGCAGCCAAAAATCTCGGACAGCCAACACCGGGGAGCTGTTTTTT.

Comment on this clonotype: One junction end disagrees with the germline gene, perhaps due to a read error. This chain links TRBV7-9 with TRBJ1-2; D unresolved. CDR3 length: 12 amino acids. Germline loops: CDR1 SEHNR, CDR2 FQNEAQ (reference sequence). The CDR3 region has the DNA TGTGCCAGCAGCCCCGAGGTGTTCGGCTCCACCTTC. Its protein product is CASSPEVFGSTF.

The chain uses TRBV29-1 and TRBJ1-2, with D uncertain. CDR1 and CDR2 (germline): SQVTM, ANQGSEA. The CDR3 loop spans 12 amino acids. Trimming took off 3 bases at V and 2 bases at J, with 7 bases between the two ends. CDR3 sequence reads: CSVDGENYGYTF. CDR3 nucleotide sequence: TGCAGCGTTGATGGGGAAAACTATGGCTACACCTTC.

The rearrangement joins TRBV3-1 to TRBJ2-5; D call uncertain. Per germline, CDR1 LGHDT and CDR2 YNNKEL (reference sequence). The length of the CDR3 is 13 residues. With 8 bases removed from V and 2 bases from J, the gap between germline ends came to 12 bases. This CDR3 reads CASARRAQETQYF. The CDR3, as DNA: TGTGCCAGCGCGCGTCGGGCACAAGAGACCCAGTACTTC.

The J gene is TRBJ1-6, the V gene TRBV3-1; the match to TRBD1 covers 9 bases. CDR1 LGHDT and CDR2 YNNKEL come from the germline V gene (reference sequence). There are 15 residues in the CDR3. Unmatched junction bases numbered 6, after V lost 4 bases and J lost 8 bases. The CDR3 DNA follows: TGTGCCAGCAGCCCTCCGGACAGGGGTGATTCACCCCTCCACTTT. This translates into CASSPPDRGDSPLHF.

The rearrangement uses TRBV4-1 and TRBJ2-7; weak D call: TRBD1 (5 bases). The V end was cut by 4 bases, the J end by 2 bases, with 21 bases between. Germline assignment: CDR1 MGHRA and CDR2 YSYEKL. There are 17 residues in the CDR3. The CDR3 coding sequence is TGCGCCAGCAGCCGCGAGGTCGGGCAGGGAAACCCCTACGAGCAGTACTTC. Residues: CASSREVGQGNPYEQYF.

The chain couples TRBV7-9 to TRBJ2-4; 9 nucleotides align to TRBD1. J gave up 7 bases and V 1 base, and 2 bases lay outside the gene matches. The V gene's germline CDR1 is SEHNR and CDR2 FQNEAQ (reference sequence). This CDR3 spans 14 amino acids. CDR3 in amino acids: CASSLDRGLNIQYF. CDR3 DNA: TGTGCCAGCAGCTTAGACAGGGGGCTGAACATTCAGTACTTC.

The chain links TRBV4-1 to TRBJ2-7, with a weak D call TRBD2 (6 bases). CDR1 MGHRA and CDR2 YSYEKL come from the germline V gene. This CDR3 spans 15 amino acids. V was pared by 0 bases and J by 6 bases, with 15 bases between. The CDR3 DNA reads TGCGCCAGCAGCCAAGAACGTGTGGCGCGGGGCGAGCAGTACTTC. Translated: CASSQERVARGEQYF.

The chain employs TRBV6-6 and TRBJ2-7; 10 bases are shared with TRBD2. The CDR3 runs 15 residues. Trimming at V came to 4 bases and at J to 9 bases, leaving 12 bases not matched to a gene. Germline-derived CDR1 and CDR2 are MNHNY and SVGAGI (reference sequence). As DNA, the CDR3 is TGTGCCAGCAGTTCGGCGGCCAGCGGGAGGGAGGGGCAGTACTTC. Translation: CASSSAASGREGQYF.

The rearrangement joins TRBV20-1 to TRBJ2-7; weak D call: TRBD1 (5 bases). Germline V lookup: CDR1 DFQATT, CDR2 SNEGSKA (reference sequence). V was clipped by 0 bases and J by 5 bases, with 14 bases between them. The CDR3 sequence is 14 residues long. The CDR3 protein is CSARDVQGRNEQYF. CDR3 coding DNA: TGCAGTGCTAGAGATGTCCAGGGTCGGAACGAGCAGTACTTC.

The chain employs TRBV3-1 and TRBJ2-5, with 8 bases lining up with TRBD2. Germline V gene sequence: CDR1 LGHDT, CDR2 YNNKEL (reference sequence). The CDR3 spans 15 residues. With V trimmed by 4 bases and J by 5 bases, 9 bases remained unmatched. CDR3 nucleotides: TGTGCCAGCAGCCCCGGGACTAGTAATCGTGAGACCCAGTACTTC. It is translated as CASSPGTSNRETQYF.

This clonotype was seen a single time. As DNA, the CDR3 is TGTGCCAGCAGCCTACGGGATTCACCCCTCCACTTT. Translated: CASSLRDSPLHF. The J gene is TRBJ1-6, the V gene TRBV7-9; D is uncertain. The CDR3 runs 12 residues. V dropped 5 bases and J dropped 8 bases, with 7 bases sitting between them. The germline V gene has CDR1 SEHNR and CDR2 FQNEAQ (reference sequence).

This clonotype has just one count. The chain is built from TRBV4-2 and TRBJ1-1; no definite D call. V shed 0 bases and J shed 6 bases, with 8 bases lying between them. CDR1 LGHNA and CDR2 YNFKEQ come from the germline V gene. This CDR3 has 13 residues. The DNA of the CDR3 is TGTGCCAGCAGCCAAGATCTGCAGTCTGAAGCTTTCTTT. It specifies CASSQDLQSEAFF.

This chain connects TRBV24-1 to TRBJ2-4, with D hard to call. Germline V gene data show CDR1 as KGHDR and CDR2 as SFDVKD. There are 14 residues in the CDR3. The V end was cut by 4 bases, the J end by 9 bases, with 15 bases between. The CDR3 region has the DNA TGTGCCACCAGTGAAGTGAAAAGGCTGCCCATTCAGTACTTC. Its translation is CATSEVKRLPIQYF.

This clonotype was detected only once. The rearrangement uses TRBV3-1 and TRBJ1-6; the D is unclear. The germline V gene encodes CDR1 LGHDT and CDR2 YNNKEL (reference sequence). V dropped 1 base and J dropped 0 bases, with 16 bases sitting between them. CDR3 length equals 19 residues. CDR3 in amino acids: CASSQAAWIPSSYNSPLHF. The CDR3 DNA reads as TGTGCCAGCAGCCAAGCAGCGTGGATACCTAGCTCCTATAATTCACCCCTCCACTTT. Using reference TRBV3-1 and TRBJ1-6 for the parts outside the CDR3, the full variable domain is DTAVSQTPKYLVTQMGNDKSIKCEQNLGHDTMYWYKQDSKKFLKIMFSYNNKELIINETVPNRFSPKSPDKAHLNLHINSLELGDSAVYFCASSQAAWIPSSYNSPLHFGNGTRLTVT.

CDR3 bases: TGCGCCAGCAGCTTCGACGGGACCGGGCAGTACTTC. Translated: CASSFDGTGQYF. The rearrangement links TRBV5-1 to TRBJ2-7, with D possibly being TRBD1 or TRBD2 (5 bases each). CDR3 length equals 12 residues. The germline CDR1 and CDR2 sequences are SGHRS and YFSETQ. Trimming removed 2 bases at V and 9 bases at J, with 12 bases between.

The V and J genes are TRBV18 and TRBJ2-5, with unresolved D. The CDR3 sequence is 12 residues long. Per germline, CDR1 KGHSH and CDR2 LQKENI. V gave up 3 bases and J gave up 5 bases, with 7 bases separating them. The CDR3 DNA reads as TGTGCCAGCTCACCCAACCCCGAGACCCAGTACTTC. Its protein is CASSPNPETQYF.

The genes are TRBV7-2 and TRBJ2-3; 7 bases map to TRBD1. The length of the CDR3 is 14 residues. Losses at the gene ends were 5 bases for V and 7 bases for J; bases not matched to a gene: 9. Germline-derived CDR1 and CDR2 are SGHTA and FQGNSA. CDR3 DNA: TGTGCCAGCAGCAAAAGGACAGGCCAGTATACGCAGTATTTT. It translates to CASSKRTGQYTQYF.

V is TRBV3-1 and J is TRBJ2-7; maybe TRBD2 (5 bases). V lost 1 base and J lost 7, with 11 bases in between. This CDR3 comprises 13 residues. Germline CDR1 LGHDT, CDR2 YNNKEL (reference sequence). The CDR3 loop reads CASSQAKTGEQYF. In DNA, the CDR3 is TGTGCCAGCAGCCAAGCGAAGACGGGGGAGCAGTACTTC.

The chain is built from TRBV2 and TRBJ2-3; D possibly uses TRBD1 or TRBD2 (5 bases each). Trimming took off 3 bases at V and 12 bases at J, with 19 bases between the two ends. The CDR3 extends over 14 amino acids. CDR1 and CDR2 (germline): SNHLY, FYNNEI. CDR3 nucleotide sequence: TGTGCCAGCAGTGATAAGAGGGACCCTATGTGCCAGTATTTT. This translates into CASSDKRDPMCQYF. Full variable domain (remainder filled in from reference TRBV2 and TRBJ2-3): EPEVTQTPSHQVTQMGQEVILRCVPISNHLYFYWYRQILGQKVEFLVSFYNNEISEKSEIFDDQFSVERPDGSNFTLKIRSTKLEDSAMYFCASSDKRDPMCQYFGPGTRLTVL.

The chain combines TRBV5-6 with TRBJ1-2; the D is unclear. Trimming pared 4 bases from V and 8 bases from J, leaving 12 bases between. The CDR3 runs to 12 residues. Germline V CDR1 and CDR2: SGHDT, YYEEEE. The CDR3 sequence: CASSGVGWGYTF. The CDR3 DNA sequence: TGTGCCAGCAGCGGGGTGGGCTGGGGCTACACCTTC.

The J gene is TRBJ2-7, the V gene TRBV9, with 8 bases matching TRBD2. V lost 4 bases, J lost 6 bases, and 12 bases stayed unmatched. Looked up from germline, CDR1 is SGDLS and CDR2 is YYNGEE. The CDR3 consists of 15 residues. In DNA form, the CDR3 reads TGTGCCAGCAGCATGGGACTAGGGACAACGGGCGAGCAGTACTTC. This gives the protein CASSMGLGTTGEQYF.

The rearrangement joins TRBV5-4 to TRBJ1-1, with D possibly matching TRBD1 (6 bases). The germline gives CDR1 SGHNT, CDR2 YYREEE (reference sequence). Trimming pared 5 bases from V and 3 bases from J, leaving 8 bases between. The CDR3 is 12 residues long. CDR3 region: CASRRQDTEAFF. In DNA, the CDR3 is TGTGCCAGCAGGCGACAGGACACTGAAGCTTTCTTT.

The genes are TRBV14 and TRBJ1-5, with no clear D. V dropped 0 bases and J dropped 7 bases, with 7 bases sitting between them. The CDR3 consists of 13 residues. From germline, CDR1 is SGHDN and CDR2 FVKESK. The CDR3 loop reads CASSQDRGQPQHF. The DNA for the CDR3 is TGTGCCAGCAGCCAAGATCGAGGGCAGCCCCAGCATTTT.